The 17 T cell receptor beta chains given below trace back to one sample, sequenced in a study of blood T cell repertoires in COVID-19. Repertoires were generated with immunoSEQ multiplex PCR, while TCRdb's copy carries only in-frame clones and drops some. The top ten clones hold 2.1% of a sample with around 280,000 clones, 86% of them seen once. The sequencing input was peripheral blood. All receptors derive from a woman aged 25 to 39 who had recovered from COVID-19.

The rearrangement links TRBV18 to TRBJ2-1, with D maybe TRBD1 (5 bases). The CDR3 contains 13 residues. Trimming cost V 3 bases and J 14 bases, with 17 bases left between them. The germline V gene has CDR1 KGHSH and CDR2 LQKENI. CDR3 sequence: CASSPGGNQGKFF. CDR3 nucleotide sequence: TGTGCCAGCTCACCCGGCGGAAATCAGGGAAAGTTCTTC.

This chain uses TRBV4-2 with TRBJ2-3; the D gene is possibly TRBD1 (5 bases). V was trimmed by 0 bases and J by 1 base, leaving 11 bases between them. This CDR3 spans 16 amino acids. Germline V gene sequence: CDR1 LGHNA, CDR2 YNFKEQ. For the CDR3, the DNA is TGTGCCAGCAGCCAAGATCAGGGCACGGGCACAGATACGCAGTATTTT. Protein: CASSQDQGTGTDTQYF.

A word on this clone: The same CDR3 can be traced to other DNA sequences in this sample. V gene TRBV6-5 combines with J gene TRBJ1-2, with D perhaps matching TRBD1 (5 bases). This CDR3 has 13 amino acids. V gave up 5 bases and J gave up 5 bases, with 12 bases separating them. Germline values: CDR1 MNHEY, CDR2 SVGAGI. The CDR3 nucleotides read TGTGCCAGCAGTCCAGTCGGGGGTTATGGCTACACCTTC. It encodes CASSPVGGYGYTF.

CDR3 sequence: CASSLAEAGHTGELFF. As DNA, the CDR3 is TGCGCCAGCAGCTTGGCCGAAGCGGGGCACACCGGGGAGCTGTTTTTT. This chain links TRBV5-1 with TRBJ2-2; 7 bases agree with TRBD2. Unmatched junction bases numbered 5, after V lost 0 bases and J lost 3 bases. Looked up from germline, CDR1 is SGHRS and CDR2 is YFSETQ. The length of the CDR3 is 16 residues. Complete variable domain (other parts from reference TRBV5-1 and TRBJ2-2): KAGVTQTPRYLIKTRGQQVTLSCSPISGHRSVSWYQQTPGQGLQFLFEYFSETQRNKGNFPGRFSGRQFSNSRSEMNVSTLELGDSALYLCASSLAEAGHTGELFFGEGSRLTVL.

The rearrangement links TRBV9 to TRBJ2-1; 11 nucleotides line up with TRBD2. Losses at the gene ends were 2 bases for V and 4 bases for J; bases not matched to a gene: 5. The CDR3 has 16 amino acids. The germline V gene has CDR1 SGDLS and CDR2 YYNGEE. The CDR3 loop reads CASSVLAGGQYNEQFF. The CDR3 coding sequence is TGTGCCAGCAGCGTGCTAGCGGGAGGTCAGTACAATGAGCAGTTCTTC.

The CDR3 DNA sequence: TGTGCCAGTAGTATCGGGGGGCGAGGCAAAAACATTCAGTACTTC. This translates into CASSIGGRGKNIQYF. This chain connects TRBV19 to TRBJ2-4, with D possibly TRBD2 on 7 matching bases. CDR1 is LNHDA and CDR2 is SQIVND in the germline V gene (reference sequence). With 3 bases removed from V and 3 bases from J, the gap between germline ends came to 12 bases. The CDR3 is made up of 15 amino acids.

CDR3 in DNA: TGTGCCAGCAGTTACTTTGGCGGCAGCTCTGGGGCCAACGTCCTGACTTTC. Translated, it gives CASSYFGGSSGANVLTF. The V and J genes are TRBV6-2 or TRBV6-3 and TRBJ2-6, with unresolved D. Per the germline V gene, CDR1 is MNHEY and CDR2 is SVGEGT. Trimming cost V 1 base and J 0 bases, with 10 bases left between them. This CDR3 comprises 17 residues.

This clone showed up just once. V usage is TRBV5-1 and J usage is TRBJ1-1, with D perhaps TRBD1 (5 bases). V was clipped by 1 base and J by 7 bases, with 14 bases between them. The CDR3 has 14 residues. Germline V CDR1 and CDR2: SGHRS, YFSETQ. The CDR3 region is CASSLYIGAVEAFF. Here the CDR3 DNA reads TGCGCCAGCAGCTTGTATATTGGGGCAGTTGAAGCTTTCTTT.

This chain links TRBV7-3 with TRBJ2-7; D is possibly TRBD1 (5 bases). The CDR3 extends over 13 amino acids. Germline V gene data show CDR1 as SGHTA and CDR2 as FQGTGA. The ends were cut back, 5 bases at V and 6 bases at J, with 14 bases in the middle. CDR3 nucleotide sequence: TGTGCCAGCAGCCGTCAGACAGTGGGCGAGCAGTACTTC. It encodes CASSRQTVGEQYF.

V usage is TRBV19 and J usage is TRBJ2-1; D perhaps matches TRBD2 (6 bases). CDR3 size: 15 residues. The germline V gene encodes CDR1 LNHDA and CDR2 SQIVND (reference sequence). Trimming cost V 7 bases and J 0 bases, with 13 bases left between them. CDR3: CASNPGGVSYNEQFF. CDR3 sequence (DNA): TGTGCCAGTAATCCCGGGGGTGTCTCCTACAATGAGCAGTTCTTC.

This chain links TRBV2 with TRBJ2-7; weak D call: TRBD1 (6 bases). Deletions cut 4 bases from V and 0 bases from J, with 10 bases between. Germline V gene sequence: CDR1 SNHLY, CDR2 FYNNEI. This CDR3 is 14 amino acids long. The DNA for the CDR3 is TGTGCCAGCAGTGTGCGGACAGCCTCCTACGAGCAGTACTTC. This gives the protein CASSVRTASYEQYF.

This clone was seen only once. The chain couples TRBV7-8 to TRBJ2-7; 10 bases are a match to TRBD2. The V gene's germline CDR1 is SGHVS and CDR2 FQNEAQ. The CDR3 contains 14 residues. The V segment lost 7 bases and the J segment 4 bases; nucleotides outside the gene matches: 7. CDR3 region: CASNPSGGPYEQYF. The CDR3 nucleotides are TGTGCCAGCAACCCTAGCGGGGGTCCTTACGAGCAGTACTTC.

The V and J genes are TRBV12-2 and TRBJ2-3; no DNA check was done on the table's D call, TRBD2. TRBV12-2 is classified as a pseudogene. The CDR3 has 18 amino acids. The CDR3 nucleotides are TGTGCAAGTCGCTTAGCTAGACTAGCGGGGGGCCTCACAGATACGCAGTATTTT. Translating it yields CASRLARLAGGLTDTQYF.

CDR3 nucleotides: TGTGCCAGCAGCCCCCCAGGTGTAATGAACACTGAAGCTTTCTTT. It codes for CASSPPGVMNTEAFF. This rearrangement joins TRBV5-4 to TRBJ1-1, with D uncertain. The CDR3 length is 15 residues. Trimming took 4 bases from V and 0 from J, leaving 13 bases between them. Germline loops: CDR1 SGHNT, CDR2 YYREEE (reference sequence).

This chain uses TRBV6-2 or TRBV6-3 with TRBJ2-2; D uncertain. V lost 5 bases and J 3 bases, leaving 10 bases between the germline ends. CDR1 MNHEY and CDR2 SVGEGT come from the germline V gene. This CDR3 has 14 amino acids. The CDR3, as DNA: TGTGCCAGCAGTATCAGACAATACACCGGGGAGCTGTTTTTT. Amino acid sequence: CASSIRQYTGELFF.

This clone was detected only once. The V call is TRBV4-1, the J call TRBJ1-1; possibly TRBD1 for D (6 bases). CDR1 MGHRA and CDR2 YSYEKL come from the germline V gene. Trimming removed 2 bases at V and 11 bases at J, with 12 bases between. This CDR3 contains 12 residues. CDR3 region: CASSQTGLEAFF. The CDR3 DNA reads as TGCGCCAGCAGCCAAACAGGGTTGGAGGCTTTCTTT.

V and J are TRBV2 and TRBJ2-5; no reliable D call. The CDR3 length is 13 residues. Trimming left V 4 bases short and J 0 bases short, with 6 bases between. CDR1 is SNHLY, CDR2 FYNNEI, per germline. The CDR3 coding sequence is TGTGCCAGCAGTGCAACAGACCAAGAGACCCAGTACTTC. Protein sequence: CASSATDQETQYF.